This T cell receptor (beta chain) was recorded in a study of T cells after yellow fever vaccination. Study outcomes and limitations: Weaker overall was a secondary response that nonetheless peaked faster, on day 5 versus 15. Bulk-population clonotypes that are abundant could appear as contaminants in FACS-sorted repertoires.

From germline, CDR1 is LGHNA and CDR2 YNFKEQ. The CDR3 spans 14 residues. Losses at the gene ends were 6 bases for V and 6 bases for J; bases not matched to a gene: 10. At least ten counts were recorded for this clonotype. The antigen remains unidentified. TCRdb reanalysed the 5' RACE reads using MiXCR and keeps one entry per CDR3 protein. Of around 310,000 distinct CDR3 sequences in the sample, around 4.1% were seen once. This chain uses TRBV4-2 with TRBJ1-1; 7 nucleotides line up with TRBD1. The TCR was taken from a man younger than 35 who received the YFV17D yellow fever vaccine. Specimen: PBMCs, collected 5 days after the yellow fever booster vaccination. The CDR3 DNA follows: TGTGCCAGCAGACCTTCAACAGGGGAGGCTGAAGCTTTCTTT. Protein product: CASRPSTGEAEAFF.